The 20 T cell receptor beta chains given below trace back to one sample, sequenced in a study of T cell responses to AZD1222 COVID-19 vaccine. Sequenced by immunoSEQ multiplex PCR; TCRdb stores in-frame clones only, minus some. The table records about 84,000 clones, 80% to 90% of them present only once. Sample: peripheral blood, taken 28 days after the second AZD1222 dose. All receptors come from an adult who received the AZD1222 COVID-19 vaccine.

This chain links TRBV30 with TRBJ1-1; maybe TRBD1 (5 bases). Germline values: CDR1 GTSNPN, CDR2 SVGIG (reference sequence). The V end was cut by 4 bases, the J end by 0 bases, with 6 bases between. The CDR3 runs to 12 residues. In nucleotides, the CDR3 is TGTGCCTGGACACAGGTGAACACTGAAGCTTTCTTT. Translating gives CAWTQVNTEAFF.

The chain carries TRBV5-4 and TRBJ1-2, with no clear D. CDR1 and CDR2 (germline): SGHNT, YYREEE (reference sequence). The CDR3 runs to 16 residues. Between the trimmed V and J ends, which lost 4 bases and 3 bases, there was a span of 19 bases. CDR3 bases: TGTGCCAGCAGCACGCCCCAGTGGGAGAGGGACTATGGCTACACCTTC. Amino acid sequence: CASSTPQWERDYGYTF.

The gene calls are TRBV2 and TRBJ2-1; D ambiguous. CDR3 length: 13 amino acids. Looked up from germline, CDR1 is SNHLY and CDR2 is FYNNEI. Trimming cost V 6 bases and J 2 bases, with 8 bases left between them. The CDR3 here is CASRVTPYNEQFF. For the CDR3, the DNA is TGTGCCAGCAGGGTGACACCCTACAATGAGCAGTTCTTC.

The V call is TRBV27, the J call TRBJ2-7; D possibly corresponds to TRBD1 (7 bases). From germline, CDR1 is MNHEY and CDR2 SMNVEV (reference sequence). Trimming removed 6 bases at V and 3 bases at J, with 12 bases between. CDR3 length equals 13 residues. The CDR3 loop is CASRPQGGYEQYF. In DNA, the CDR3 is TGTGCCAGCAGACCTCAGGGGGGCTACGAGCAGTACTTC.

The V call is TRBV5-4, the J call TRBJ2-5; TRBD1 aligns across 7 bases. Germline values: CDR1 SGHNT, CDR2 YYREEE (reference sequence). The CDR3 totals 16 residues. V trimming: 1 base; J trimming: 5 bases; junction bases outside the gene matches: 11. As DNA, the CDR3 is TGTGCCAGCAGCTTGTATCGGACAGGCGCCCGGGAGACCCAGTACTTC. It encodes CASSLYRTGARETQYF.

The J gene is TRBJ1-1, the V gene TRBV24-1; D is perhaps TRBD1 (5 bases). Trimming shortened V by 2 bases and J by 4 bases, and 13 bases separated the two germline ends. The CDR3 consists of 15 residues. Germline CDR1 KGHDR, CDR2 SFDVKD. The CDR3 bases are TGTGCCACCAGTGATTCGGGGGGTTTTGGCACTGAAGCTTTCTTT. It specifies CATSDSGGFGTEAFF.

The CDR3 DNA reads as TGTGCCAGCAGGGAGACAGGGGGGGATACGCAGTATTTT. It encodes CASRETGGDTQYF. The chain combines TRBV28 with TRBJ2-3; 9 bases line up with TRBD1. Per germline, CDR1 MDHEN and CDR2 SYDVKM. The CDR3 is 13 residues long. The junction had 4 bases not matched to a gene; V was cut back by 6 bases and J by 6 bases.

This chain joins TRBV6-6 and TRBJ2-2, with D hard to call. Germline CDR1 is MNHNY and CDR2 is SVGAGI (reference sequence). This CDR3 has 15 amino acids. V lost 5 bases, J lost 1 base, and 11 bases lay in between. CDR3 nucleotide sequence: TGTGCCAGCAGTCATCCGGACGGGAACACCGGGGAGCTGTTTTTT. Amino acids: CASSHPDGNTGELFF.

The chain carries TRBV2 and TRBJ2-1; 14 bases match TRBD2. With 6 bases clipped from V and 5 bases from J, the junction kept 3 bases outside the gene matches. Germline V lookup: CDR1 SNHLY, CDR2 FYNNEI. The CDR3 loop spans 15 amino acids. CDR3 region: CASRRLAGGNNEQFF. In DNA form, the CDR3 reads TGTGCCAGCAGGAGACTAGCGGGGGGGAACAATGAGCAGTTCTTC.

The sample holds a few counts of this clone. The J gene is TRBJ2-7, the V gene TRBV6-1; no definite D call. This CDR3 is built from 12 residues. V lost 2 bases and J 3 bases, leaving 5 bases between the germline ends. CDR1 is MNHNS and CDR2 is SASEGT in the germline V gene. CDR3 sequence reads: CASSESFYEQYF. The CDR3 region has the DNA TGTGCCAGCAGTGAATCCTTCTACGAGCAGTACTTC.

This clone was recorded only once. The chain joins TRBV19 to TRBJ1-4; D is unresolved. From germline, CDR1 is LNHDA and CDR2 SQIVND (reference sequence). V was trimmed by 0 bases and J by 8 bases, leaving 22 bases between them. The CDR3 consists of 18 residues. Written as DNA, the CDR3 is TGTGCCAGTAGTATAGATACACGAGCATTCGGGGTTTGGGAAAAACTGTTTTTT. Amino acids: CASSIDTRAFGVWEKLFF.

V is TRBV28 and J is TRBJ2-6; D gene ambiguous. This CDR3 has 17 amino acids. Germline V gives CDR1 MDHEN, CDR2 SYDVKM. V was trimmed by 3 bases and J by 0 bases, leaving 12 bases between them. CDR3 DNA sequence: TGTGCCAGCAGTTTGACGGAGCTAATCTCTGGGGCCAACGTCCTGACTTTC. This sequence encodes CASSLTELISGANVLTF.

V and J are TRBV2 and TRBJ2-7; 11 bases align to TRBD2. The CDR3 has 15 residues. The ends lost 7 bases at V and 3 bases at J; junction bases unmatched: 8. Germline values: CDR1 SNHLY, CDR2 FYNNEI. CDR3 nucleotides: TGTGCCAGCAATAGCGGGGGGGCGGATTACTACGAGCAGTACTTC. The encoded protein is CASNSGGADYYEQYF.

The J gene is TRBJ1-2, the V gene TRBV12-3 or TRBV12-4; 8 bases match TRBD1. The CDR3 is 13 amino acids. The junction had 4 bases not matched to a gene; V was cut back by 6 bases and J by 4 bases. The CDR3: CASSSDRGYGYTF. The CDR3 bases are TGTGCCAGCAGCAGCGACAGGGGCTATGGCTACACCTTC.

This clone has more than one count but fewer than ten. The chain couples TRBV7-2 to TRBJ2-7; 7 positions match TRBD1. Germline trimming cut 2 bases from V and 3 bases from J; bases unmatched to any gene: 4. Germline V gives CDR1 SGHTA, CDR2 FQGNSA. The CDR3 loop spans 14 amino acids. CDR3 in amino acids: CASSLRQGNYEQYF. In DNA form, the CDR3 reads TGTGCCAGCAGCTTACGACAGGGAAACTACGAGCAGTACTTC.

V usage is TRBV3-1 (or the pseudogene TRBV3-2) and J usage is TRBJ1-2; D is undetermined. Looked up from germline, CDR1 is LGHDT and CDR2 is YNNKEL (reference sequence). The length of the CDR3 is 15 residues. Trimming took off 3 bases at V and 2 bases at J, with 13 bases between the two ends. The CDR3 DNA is TGTGCCAGCAGCCAGCCCCCCCCCAGGAACTATGGCTACACCTTC. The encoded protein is CASSQPPPRNYGYTF.

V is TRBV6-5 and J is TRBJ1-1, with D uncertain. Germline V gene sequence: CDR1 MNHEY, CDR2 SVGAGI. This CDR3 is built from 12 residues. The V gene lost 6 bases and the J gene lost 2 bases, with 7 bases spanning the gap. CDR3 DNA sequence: TGTGCCAGCAGCATAACAAACACTGAAGCTTTCTTT. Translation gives CASSITNTEAFF.

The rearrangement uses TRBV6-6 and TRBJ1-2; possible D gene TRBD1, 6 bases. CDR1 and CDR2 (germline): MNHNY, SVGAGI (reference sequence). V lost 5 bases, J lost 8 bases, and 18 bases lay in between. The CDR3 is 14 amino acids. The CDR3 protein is CASSLPNRDGGYTF. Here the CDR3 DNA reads TGTGCCAGCAGTCTCCCGAACAGGGACGGAGGCTACACCTTC.

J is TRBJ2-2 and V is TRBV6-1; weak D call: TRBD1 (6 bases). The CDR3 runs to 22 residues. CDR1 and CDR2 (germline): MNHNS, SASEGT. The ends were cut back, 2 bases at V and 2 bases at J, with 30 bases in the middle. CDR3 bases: TGTGCCAGCAGTGAAACCGCTGGTGTCGGCAGGGGTTATATTCTAAACACCGGGGAGCTGTTTTTT. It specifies CASSETAGVGRGYILNTGELFF.

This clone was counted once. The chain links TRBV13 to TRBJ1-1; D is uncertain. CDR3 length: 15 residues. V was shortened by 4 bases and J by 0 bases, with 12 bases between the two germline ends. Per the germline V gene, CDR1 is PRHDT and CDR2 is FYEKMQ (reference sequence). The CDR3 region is CASSYHDIMNTEAFF. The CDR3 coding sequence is TGTGCCAGCAGCTACCACGATATCATGAACACTGAAGCTTTCTTT. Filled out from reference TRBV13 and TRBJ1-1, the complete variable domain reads AAGVIQSPRHLIKEKRETATLKCYPIPRHDTVYWYQQGPGQDPQFLISFYEKMQSDKGSIPDRFSAQQFSDYHSELNMSSLELGDSALYFCASSYHDIMNTEAFFGQGTRLTVV.